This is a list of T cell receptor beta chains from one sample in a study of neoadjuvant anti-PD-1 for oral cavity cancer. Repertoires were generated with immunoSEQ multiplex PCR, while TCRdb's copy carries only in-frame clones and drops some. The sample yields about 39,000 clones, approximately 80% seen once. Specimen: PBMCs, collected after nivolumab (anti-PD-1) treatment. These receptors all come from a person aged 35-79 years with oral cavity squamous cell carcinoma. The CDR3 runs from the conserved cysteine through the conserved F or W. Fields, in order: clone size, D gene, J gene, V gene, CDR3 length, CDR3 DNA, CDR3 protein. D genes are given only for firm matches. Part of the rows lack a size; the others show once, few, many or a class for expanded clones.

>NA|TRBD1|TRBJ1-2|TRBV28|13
TGTGCCAGCGGGACAGGGGACAGCTATGGCTACACCTTC
CASGTGDSYGYTF
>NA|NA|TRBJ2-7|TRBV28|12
TGTGCCAGCACTAGCGTATCCTACGAGCAGTACTTC
CASTSVSYEQYF
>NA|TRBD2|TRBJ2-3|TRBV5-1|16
TGCGCCAGCAGCTCCCGGGGTAGCGGGGGTACAGATACGCAGTATTTT
CASSSRGSGGTDTQYF
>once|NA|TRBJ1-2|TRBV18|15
TGTGCCAGCTCACCTCGGGGAGGGCAGGACTATGGCTACACCTTC
CASSPRGGQDYGYTF
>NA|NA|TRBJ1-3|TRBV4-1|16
TGCGCCAGCAGCCAGTTAAGGGGTATAGCTGGAAACACCATATATTTT
CASSQLRGIAGNTIYF
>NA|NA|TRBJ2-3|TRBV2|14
TGTGCCAGCAGCGACTACCCTCGCACAGATACGCAGTATTTT
CASSDYPRTDTQYF
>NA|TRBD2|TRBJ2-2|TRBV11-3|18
TGTGCCAGCAGCTCCACGCGGACTAGCGGGGGGGCCCTGGGGGAGCTGTTTTTT
CASSSTRTSGGALGELFF
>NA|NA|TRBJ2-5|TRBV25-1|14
TGTGCCAGCAGTGCCGGGAAGGGGTGGGAGACCCAGTACTTC
CASSAGKGWETQYF
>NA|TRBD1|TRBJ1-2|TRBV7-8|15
TGTGCCAGCAGCCCACAGGGGGTAACTCGCTATGGCTACACCTTC
CASSPQGVTRYGYTF
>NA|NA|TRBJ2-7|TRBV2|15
TGTGCCAGCAGTCCCACTGGGGGAATACGCTACGAGCAGTACTTC
CASSPTGGIRYEQYF